This T cell receptor beta chain was sequenced during a study of blood T cell repertoires in COVID-19. Turning to the study itself: Sites in the United States, Italy and Spain provided acute and convalescent COVID-19 samples. T cells, B-cell-depleted T cells, or PBMCs supplied cDNA or gDNA.

The authors' processing: Reference gene primer amplification gave nucleated cell count estimates. Clones were read by immunoSEQ multiplex PCR, and TCRdb kept only the in-frame ones, dropping some. V, J and clone size were drawn from that table, and D and trimming were deduced from the DNA. This sample has roughly 200,000 clones; 94% occur once, and the top ten carry roughly 0.7%. Those enrolled in Seattle joined during active infection and were followed longitudinally afterward. The germline gives CDR1 MNHEY, CDR2 SVGAGI. V lost 4 bases, J lost 2 bases, and 3 bases lay in between. This CDR3 has 12 residues.

Input material: peripheral blood. The sequence came from a man aged 30 to 45 with COVID-19, enrolled during active disease. The rearrangement links TRBV6-5 to TRBJ2-1; no reliable D call. CDR3 coding DNA: TGTGCCAGCAGTTCCACCTACAATGAGCAGTTCTTC. Encoded protein: CASSSTYNEQFF.